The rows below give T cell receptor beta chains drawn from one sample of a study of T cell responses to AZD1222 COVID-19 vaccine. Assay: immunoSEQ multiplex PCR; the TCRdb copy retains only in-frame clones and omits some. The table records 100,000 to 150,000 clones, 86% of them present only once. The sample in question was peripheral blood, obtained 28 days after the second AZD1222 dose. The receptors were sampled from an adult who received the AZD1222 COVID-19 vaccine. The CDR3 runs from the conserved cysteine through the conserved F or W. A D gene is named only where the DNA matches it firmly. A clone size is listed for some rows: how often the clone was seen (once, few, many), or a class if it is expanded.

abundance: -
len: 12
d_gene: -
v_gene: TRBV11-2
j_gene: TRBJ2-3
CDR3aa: CASSSRTDTQYF
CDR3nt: TGTGCCAGCAGCTCTCGCACAGATACGCAGTATTTT

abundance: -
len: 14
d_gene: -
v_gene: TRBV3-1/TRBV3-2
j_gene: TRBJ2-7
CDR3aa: CASSQELGFYEQYF
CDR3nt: TGTGCCAGCAGCCAAGAGCTGGGCTTCTACGAGCAGTACTTC

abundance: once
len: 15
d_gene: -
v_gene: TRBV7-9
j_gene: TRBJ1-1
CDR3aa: CASSPKGPLGLEAFF
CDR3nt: TGTGCCAGCAGCCCCAAGGGACCGCTCGGGCTAGAAGCTTTCTTT

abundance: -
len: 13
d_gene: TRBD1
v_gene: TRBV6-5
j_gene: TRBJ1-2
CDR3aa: CASSRRQGEGYTF
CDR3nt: TGTGCCAGCAGTAGGCGACAGGGAGAGGGCTACACCTTC

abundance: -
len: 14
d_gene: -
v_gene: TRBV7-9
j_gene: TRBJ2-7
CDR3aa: CASSYNQGPYEQYF
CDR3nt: TGTGCCAGCAGCTATAATCAGGGACCCTACGAGCAGTACTTC

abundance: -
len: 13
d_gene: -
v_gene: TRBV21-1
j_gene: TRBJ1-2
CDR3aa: CASSKEKGRGYTF
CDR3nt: TGTGCCAGCAGCAAAGAAAAGGGGAGAGGCTACACCTTC

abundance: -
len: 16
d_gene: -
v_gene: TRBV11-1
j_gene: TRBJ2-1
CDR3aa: CASSLGTGGSYNEQFF
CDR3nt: TGTGCCAGCAGCTTAGGCACAGGTGGGAGCTACAATGAGCAGTTCTTC

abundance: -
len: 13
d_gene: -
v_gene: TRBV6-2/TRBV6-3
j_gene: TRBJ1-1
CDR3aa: CASSYSWGTEAFF
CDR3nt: TGTGCCAGCAGTTACTCCTGGGGCACTGAAGCTTTCTTT

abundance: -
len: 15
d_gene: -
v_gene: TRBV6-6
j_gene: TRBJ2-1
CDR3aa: CASSFWSPTYNEQFF
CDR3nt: TGTGCCAGCAGTTTCTGGAGCCCCACCTACAATGAGCAGTTCTTC

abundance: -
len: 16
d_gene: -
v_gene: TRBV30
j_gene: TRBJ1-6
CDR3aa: CASKTESSSYNSPLHF
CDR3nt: TGTGCCTCCAAAACAGAGTCGAGCTCCTATAATTCACCCCTCCACTTT

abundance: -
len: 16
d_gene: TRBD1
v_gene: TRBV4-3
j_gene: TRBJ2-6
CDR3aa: CASSQDIQGVTNVLTF
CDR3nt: TGCGCCAGCAGCCAAGATATTCAGGGGGTGACCAACGTCCTGACTTTC

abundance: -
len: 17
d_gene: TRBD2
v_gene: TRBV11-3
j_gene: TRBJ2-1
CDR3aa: CASSPREGVSSYNEQFF
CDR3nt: TGTGCCAGCAGCCCCCGGGAGGGGGTTAGCTCCTACAATGAGCAGTTCTTC

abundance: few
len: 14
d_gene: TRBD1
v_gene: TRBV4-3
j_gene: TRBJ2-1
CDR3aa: CASSPRTGRNEQFF
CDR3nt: TGCGCCAGCAGCCCCCGGACAGGGAGGAATGAGCAGTTCTTC

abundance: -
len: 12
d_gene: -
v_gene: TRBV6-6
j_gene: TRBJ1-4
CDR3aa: CASQELKEKLFF
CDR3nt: TGTGCCAGCCAGGAACTAAAAGAAAAACTGTTTTTT

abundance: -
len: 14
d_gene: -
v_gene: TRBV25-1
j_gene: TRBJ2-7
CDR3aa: CASSEWGRSYEQYF
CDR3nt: TGTGCCAGCAGTGAATGGGGCCGTTCCTACGAGCAGTACTTC

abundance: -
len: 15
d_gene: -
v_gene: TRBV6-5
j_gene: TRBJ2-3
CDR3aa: CASISGESGTDTQYF
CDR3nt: TGTGCCAGCATTTCTGGCGAATCTGGGACAGATACGCAGTATTTT

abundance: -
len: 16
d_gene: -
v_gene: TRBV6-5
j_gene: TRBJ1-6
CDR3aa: CASSSRRGRNNSPLHF
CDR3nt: TGTGCCAGCAGTTCCCGTAGGGGGAGGAACAATTCACCCCTCCACTTT

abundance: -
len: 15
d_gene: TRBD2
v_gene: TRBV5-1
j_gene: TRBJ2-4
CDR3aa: CASSPLAAAKNIQYF
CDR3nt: TGCGCCAGCAGCCCACTAGCGGCGGCCAAAAACATTCAGTACTTC

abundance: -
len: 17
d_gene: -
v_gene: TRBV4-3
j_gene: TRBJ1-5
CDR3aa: CASSQEPPGMSGQPQHF
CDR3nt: TGCGCCAGCAGCCAAGAACCCCCAGGGATGTCGGGTCAGCCCCAGCATTTT

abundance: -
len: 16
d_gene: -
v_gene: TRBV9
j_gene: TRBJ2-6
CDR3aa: CASSPQTASGANVLTF
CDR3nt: TGTGCCAGCAGCCCACAGACAGCATCTGGGGCCAACGTCCTGACTTTC

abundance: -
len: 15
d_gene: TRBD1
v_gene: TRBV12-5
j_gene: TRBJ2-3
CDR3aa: CASGSGTGGTDTQYF
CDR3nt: TGTGCTAGTGGCTCCGGGACAGGGGGCACAGATACGCAGTATTTT

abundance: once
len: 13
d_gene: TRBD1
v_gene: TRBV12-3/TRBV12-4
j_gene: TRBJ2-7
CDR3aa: CASSAGTPGGQYF
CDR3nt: TGTGCCAGCAGCGCTGGGACCCCAGGGGGGCAGTACTTC

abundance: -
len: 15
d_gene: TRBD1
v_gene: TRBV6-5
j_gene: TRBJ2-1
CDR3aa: CASSLDRGSYNEQFF
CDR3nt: TGTGCCAGCAGTTTGGACAGGGGATCCTACAATGAGCAGTTCTTC

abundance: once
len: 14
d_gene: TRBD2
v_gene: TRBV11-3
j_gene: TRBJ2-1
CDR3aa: CASSPGTNYNEQFF
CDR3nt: TGTGCCAGCAGCCCGGGGACTAACTACAATGAGCAGTTCTTC

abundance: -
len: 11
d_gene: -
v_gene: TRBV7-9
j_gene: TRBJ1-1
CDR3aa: CASSANTEAFF
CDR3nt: TGTGCCAGCAGCGCGAACACTGAAGCTTTCTTT

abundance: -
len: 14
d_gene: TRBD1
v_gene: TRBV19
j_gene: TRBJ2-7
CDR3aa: CASSPGQGTYEQYF
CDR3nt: TGTGCCAGTAGCCCCGGACAGGGGACTTACGAGCAGTACTTC

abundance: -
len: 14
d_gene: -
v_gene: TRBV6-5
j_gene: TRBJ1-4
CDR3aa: CASSRGWTNEKLFF
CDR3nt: TGTGCCAGCAGTCGCGGGTGGACTAATGAAAAACTGTTTTTT

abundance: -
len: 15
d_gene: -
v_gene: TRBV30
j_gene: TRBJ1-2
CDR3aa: CAWSVSPTRNYGYTF
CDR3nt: TGTGCCTGGAGTGTATCGCCCACTCGTAACTATGGCTACACCTTC

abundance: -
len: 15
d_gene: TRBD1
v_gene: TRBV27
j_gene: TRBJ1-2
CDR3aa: CASKGQGVTGYGYTF
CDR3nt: TGTGCCAGCAAGGGGCAGGGGGTAACGGGGTATGGCTACACCTTC

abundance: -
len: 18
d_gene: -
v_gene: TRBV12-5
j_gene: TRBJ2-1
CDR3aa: CASGLVVVGREVTGEQFF
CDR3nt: TGTGCTAGTGGTTTGGTAGTGGTAGGTAGGGAAGTTACAGGGGAGCAGTTCTTC

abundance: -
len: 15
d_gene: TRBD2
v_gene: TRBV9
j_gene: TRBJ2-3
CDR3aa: CASNGLAGRVDTQYF
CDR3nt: TGTGCCAGCAACGGACTAGCGGGGCGGGTTGATACGCAGTATTTT

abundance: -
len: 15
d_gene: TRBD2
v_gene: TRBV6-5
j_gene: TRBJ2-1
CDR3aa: CASSYSGGTYNEQFF
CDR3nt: TGTGCCAGCAGTTATAGCGGGGGGACCTACAATGAGCAGTTCTTC

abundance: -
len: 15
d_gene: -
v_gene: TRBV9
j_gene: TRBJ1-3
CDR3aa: CASSAGDGSGNTIYF
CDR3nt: TGTGCCAGCAGCGCTGGGGACGGCTCTGGAAACACCATATATTTT

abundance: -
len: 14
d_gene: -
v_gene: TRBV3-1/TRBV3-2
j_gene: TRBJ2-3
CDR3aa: CASSQTPDYHTQYF
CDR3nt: TGTGCCAGCAGCCAGACCCCGGACTATCATACGCAGTATTTT

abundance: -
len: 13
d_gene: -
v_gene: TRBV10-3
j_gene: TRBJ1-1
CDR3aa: CASRVTTNTEAFF
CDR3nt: TGTGCCAGCAGGGTGACGACGAACACTGAAGCTTTCTTT

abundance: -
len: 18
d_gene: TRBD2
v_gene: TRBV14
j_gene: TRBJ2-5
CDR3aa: CASSQDISRLAGQETQYF
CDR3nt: TGTGCCAGCAGCCAAGATATCTCTAGACTAGCGGGCCAAGAGACCCAGTACTTC

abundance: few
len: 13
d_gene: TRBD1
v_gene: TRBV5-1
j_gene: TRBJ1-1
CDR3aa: CASSVTGDLEAFF
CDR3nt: TGCGCCAGCAGCGTAACAGGGGACCTTGAAGCTTTCTTT

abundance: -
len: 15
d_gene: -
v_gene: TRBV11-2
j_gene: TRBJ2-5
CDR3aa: CASSSGATGQETQYF
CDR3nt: TGTGCCAGCAGCTCCGGGGCAACAGGGCAGGAGACCCAGTACTTC

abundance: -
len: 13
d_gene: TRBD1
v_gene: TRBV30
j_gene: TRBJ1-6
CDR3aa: CAWIGQGGSPLHF
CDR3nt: TGTGCCTGGATCGGACAGGGCGGGTCACCCCTCCACTTT

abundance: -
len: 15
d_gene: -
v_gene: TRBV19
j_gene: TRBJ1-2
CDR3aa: CASSSREERGYGYTF
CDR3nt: TGTGCCAGTAGTTCGAGGGAAGAGAGAGGGTATGGCTACACCTTC

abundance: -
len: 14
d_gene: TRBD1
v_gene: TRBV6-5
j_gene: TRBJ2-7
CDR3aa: CASSKWTGEGEQYF
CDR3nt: TGTGCCAGCAGCAAATGGACAGGGGAAGGGGAGCAGTACTTC

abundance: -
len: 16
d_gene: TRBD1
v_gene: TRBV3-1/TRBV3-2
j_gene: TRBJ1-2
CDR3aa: CASSHSGQGARYGYTF
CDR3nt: TGTGCCAGCAGCCACTCGGGACAGGGGGCCCGCTATGGCTACACCTTC

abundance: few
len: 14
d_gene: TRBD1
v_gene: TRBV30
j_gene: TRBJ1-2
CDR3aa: CAWSALTGIGGYTF
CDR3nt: TGTGCCTGGAGTGCTCTGACAGGGATTGGTGGCTACACCTTC

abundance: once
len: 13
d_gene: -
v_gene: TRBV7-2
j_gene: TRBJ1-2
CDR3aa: CASSPGRNYGYTF
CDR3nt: TGTGCCAGCAGCCCCGGGAGGAACTATGGCTACACCTTC

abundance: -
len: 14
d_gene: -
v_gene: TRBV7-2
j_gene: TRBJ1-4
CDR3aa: CASSRRQGREKLFF
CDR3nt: TGTGCCAGCAGCCGTCGGCAGGGAAGAGAAAAACTGTTTTTT

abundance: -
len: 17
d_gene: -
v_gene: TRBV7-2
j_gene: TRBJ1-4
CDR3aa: CASSRSRGRGGDEKLFF
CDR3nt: TGTGCCAGCAGCAGGTCCAGGGGCCGGGGCGGGGATGAAAAACTGTTTTTT

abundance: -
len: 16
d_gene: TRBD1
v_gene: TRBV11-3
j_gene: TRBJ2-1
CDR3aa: CASSLAQGQVEREQFF
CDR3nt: TGTGCCAGCAGCTTAGCCCAGGGACAGGTGGAGCGCGAGCAGTTCTTC

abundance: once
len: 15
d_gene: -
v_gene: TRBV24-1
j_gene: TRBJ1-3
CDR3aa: CATSDLWDSGNTIYF
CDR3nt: TGTGCCACCAGTGATTTATGGGACTCTGGAAACACCATATATTTT

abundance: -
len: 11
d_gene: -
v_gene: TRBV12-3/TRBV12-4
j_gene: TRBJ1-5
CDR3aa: CASSSGRPQHF
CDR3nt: TGTGCCAGCAGTTCCGGCAGGCCCCAGCATTTT

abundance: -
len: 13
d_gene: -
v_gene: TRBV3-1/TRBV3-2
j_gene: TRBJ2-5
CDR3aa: CASSQVGEETQYF
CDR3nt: TGTGCCAGCAGCCAAGTAGGGGAAGAGACCCAGTACTTC

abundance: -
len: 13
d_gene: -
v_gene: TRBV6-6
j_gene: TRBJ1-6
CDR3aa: CASSYAPNSPLHF
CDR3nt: TGTGCCAGCAGTTACGCTCCTAATTCACCCCTCCACTTT

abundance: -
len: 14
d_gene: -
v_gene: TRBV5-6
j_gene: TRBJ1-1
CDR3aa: CASSLGAGAAEAFF
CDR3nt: TGTGCCAGCAGCTTGGGGGCGGGGGCCGCTGAAGCTTTCTTT

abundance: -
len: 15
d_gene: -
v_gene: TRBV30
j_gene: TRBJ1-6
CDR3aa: CAWSVTGVQNSPLHF
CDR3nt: TGTGCCTGGAGTGTAACCGGGGTACAAAATTCACCCCTCCACTTT